The 17 T cell receptor beta chains reported below all come from one sample, sequenced in a study of blood T cell repertoires in COVID-19. The protocol was immunoSEQ multiplex PCR, while the TCRdb copy is restricted to in-frame clones and leaves out a portion. The data hold 200,000 to 250,000 clones, with around 88% observed a single time. The sequencing sample was made of peripheral blood. The receptors shown here come from a man younger than 30 with active or convalescent COVID-19.

This clone appeared a single time. The CDR3 DNA sequence: TGTGCCAGCAGCTCCGACAGGCCCTATGGCTACACCTTC. Protein sequence: CASSSDRPYGYTF. This chain links TRBV5-4 with TRBJ1-2; weak D call: TRBD1 (6 bases). Per the germline V gene, CDR1 is SGHNT and CDR2 is YYREEE (reference sequence). The CDR3 spans 13 residues. V shed 3 bases and J shed 4 bases, with 10 bases lying between them.

This chain links TRBV5-5 with TRBJ1-4; D remains unclear. The CDR3 has 15 amino acids. V lost 2 bases and J lost 4, with 12 bases in between. Germline assignment: CDR1 SGHKS and CDR2 YYEKEE (reference sequence). As DNA, the CDR3 is TGTGCCAGCAGCTTCGCGGTTTTGAGTAATGAAAAACTGTTTTTT. This gives the protein CASSFAVLSNEKLFF.

The chain joins TRBV7-9 to TRBJ2-3; D ambiguous. The CDR3 length is 15 residues. V gave up 1 base and J gave up 1 base, with 9 bases separating them. Germline CDR1 is SEHNR and CDR2 is FQNEAQ (reference sequence). CDR3 bases: TGTGCCAGCAGCTTAGTCCCCCGGGGCACAGATACGCAGTATTTT. Translating gives CASSLVPRGTDTQYF.

This clone was seen only once. The chain employs TRBV7-2 and TRBJ2-7; 13 bases map to TRBD2. The length of the CDR3 is 17 residues. Per germline, CDR1 SGHTA and CDR2 FQGNSA. Losses at the gene ends were 5 bases for V and 0 bases for J; bases not matched to a gene: 7. The CDR3 is CASSKPGLAGYSYEQYF. The CDR3 DNA is TGTGCCAGCAGCAAGCCGGGACTAGCGGGGTACTCCTACGAGCAGTACTTC. The whole variable domain, remainder taken from reference TRBV7-2 and TRBJ2-7, is GAGVSQSPSNKVTEKGKDVELRCDPISGHTALYWYRQSLGQGLEFLIYFQGNSAPDKSGLPSDRFSAERTGGSVSTLTIQRTQQEDSAVYLCASSKPGLAGYSYEQYFGPGTRLTVT.

The J gene is TRBJ2-5, the V gene TRBV12-3 or TRBV12-4; 7 positions match TRBD1. CDR3 length: 13 amino acids. The junction had 5 bases not matched to a gene; V was cut back by 6 bases and J by 4 bases. CDR3 region: CASRATGRETQYF. The CDR3 DNA sequence: TGTGCCAGCAGGGCGACAGGGAGAGAGACCCAGTACTTC.

The chain is built from TRBV19 and TRBJ1-1; no firm D call. The CDR3 contains 15 residues. V lost 7 bases to trimming and J lost 10 bases, with 25 bases between them. The germline gives CDR1 LNHDA, CDR2 SQIVND (reference sequence). The CDR3 is CASNAGKENRERAFF. DNA for the CDR3: TGTGCCAGTAATGCCGGGAAAGAAAACCGGGAGAGAGCTTTCTTT.

V and J are TRBV30 and TRBJ1-1, with TRBD1 as a possible D gene (5 bases). Trimming took off 4 bases at V and 0 bases at J, with 12 bases between the two ends. The CDR3 loop spans 14 amino acids. Germline V lookup: CDR1 GTSNPN, CDR2 SVGIG (reference sequence). The CDR3 region has the DNA TGTGCCTGGAATCCGGGACTTCTGAACACTGAAGCTTTCTTT. Translation gives CAWNPGLLNTEAFF.

With respect to this clone: At one of its ends the junction is not consistent with the germline gene, which may arise from a read error. The DNA of the CDR3 is TGTGCCAGCAGCTTAGACTCCGGCCCCACTAGCTTC. This sequence encodes CASSLDSGPTSF. This chain connects TRBV7-2 to TRBJ1-2; D remains unclear. Per the germline V gene, CDR1 is SGHTA and CDR2 is FQGNSA. CDR3 length: 12 residues.

For the CDR3, the DNA is TGTGCCAGCTCACGAACCGGGACAGGGGACTACGAGCAGTACTTC. It codes for CASSRTGTGDYEQYF. V is TRBV18 and J is TRBJ2-7; 10 bases are a match to TRBD1. The CDR3 totals 15 residues. The V and J ends lost 4 bases and 3 bases, in that order; junction bases with no gene match: 6. In germline, CDR1 is KGHSH, CDR2 LQKENI. Based on the CDR3 plus reference TRBV18 and TRBJ2-7, the full variable domain is NAGVMQNPRHLVRRRGQEARLRCSPMKGHSHVYWYRQLPEEGLKFMVYLQKENIIDESGMPKERFSAEFPKEGPSILRIQQVVRGDSAAYFCASSRTGTGDYEQYFGPGTRLTVT.

The rearrangement uses TRBV9 and TRBJ2-3, with TRBD1 as a possible D gene (6 bases). Trimming stripped 4 bases from V and 0 bases from J, with 12 bases between. The CDR3 length is 15 residues. The germline gives CDR1 SGDLS, CDR2 YYNGEE. The CDR3 DNA reads as TGTGCCAGCAGCACTACAGGGCTTAGCACAGATACGCAGTATTTT. Protein sequence: CASSTTGLSTDTQYF.

The chain links TRBV25-1 to TRBJ1-1; TRBD1 matches at 8 bases. The CDR3 runs to 13 residues. From germline, CDR1 is MGHDK and CDR2 SYGVNS. The V gene end was trimmed by 4 bases and the J gene end by 14 bases; junction bases not matched to a gene: 12. The CDR3 DNA is TGTGCCAGCAGTGGAGGACAGGGAGACGACGCATTCTTT. Translated: CASSGGQGDDAFF.

A note on this clone: Other DNA sequences in the same sample also yield this CDR3. The V and J genes are TRBV5-1 and TRBJ2-7; 12 positions agree with TRBD2. Germline V gene lookup returns CDR1 SGHRS and CDR2 YFSETQ. J lost 4 bases, V lost 2 bases, and 1 base had no gene match. CDR3 length: 14 amino acids. Here the CDR3 DNA reads TGCGCCAGCAGCTTTGGACTAGCGGGGTACGAGCAGTACTTC. Translation: CASSFGLAGYEQYF.

In its sample, this clone was seen a few times. The chain employs TRBV30 and TRBJ2-7, with TRBD2 matching over 14 bases. The CDR3 contains 13 residues. Germline CDR1 reads GTSNPN; CDR2 reads SVGIG (reference sequence). V shed 5 bases, J shed 7 bases, and the junction held 4 bases outside the gene matches. CDR3 DNA sequence: TGTGCCTGGGGGACTAGCGGGAGAGGAGAGCAGTACTTC. This encodes CAWGTSGRGEQYF.

The V gene is TRBV11-3, the J gene TRBJ2-1; TRBD2 aligns across 7 bases. V trimming: 5 bases; J trimming: 0 bases; junction bases outside the gene matches: 4. In germline, CDR1 is SGHNT, CDR2 YENEEA. The CDR3 is 15 residues long. The CDR3 sequence is CASSRGGSSYNEQFF. The CDR3 region has the DNA TGTGCCAGCAGCCGCGGGGGAAGCTCCTACAATGAGCAGTTCTTC.

This clone was counted once. The J gene is TRBJ2-3, the V gene TRBV5-4; D unresolved. The CDR3 length is 12 residues. The germline V gene has CDR1 SGHNT and CDR2 YYREEE (reference sequence). The V and J ends lost 4 bases and 6 bases respectively, with 9 bases between them. The CDR3 region is CASSRNEDTQYF. The CDR3 DNA sequence: TGTGCCAGCAGCCGTAATGAGGATACGCAGTATTTT.

This clone appeared a few times. V usage is TRBV3-1 (or the pseudogene TRBV3-2) and J usage is TRBJ1-5; possible D gene TRBD1, 6 bases. The V and J ends lost 3 bases and 3 bases respectively, with 9 bases between them. This CDR3 is built from 14 residues. Germline V gene lookup returns CDR1 LGHDT and CDR2 YNNKEL (reference sequence). As DNA, the CDR3 is TGTGCCAGCAGCCAGGCAGGGGTCAATCAGCCCCAGCATTTT. Translated: CASSQAGVNQPQHF.

The chain has TRBV6-1 and TRBJ1-5, with D unclear. The CDR3 has 13 amino acids. Germline CDR1 and CDR2: MNHNS and SASEGT. Trimming removed 3 bases from V and 7 bases from J, with 10 bases in between. This CDR3 reads CASSESPPQPQHF. DNA for the CDR3: TGTGCCAGCAGTGAGAGCCCCCCGCAGCCCCAGCATTTT.